These T cell receptor beta chains were read from a single sample in a study of early T cells in non-severe SARS-CoV-2 infection. One entry per CDR3 protein results from TCRdb running MiXCR on the 5' RACE reads. The repertoire has tens of thousands of distinct CDR3 sequences, 5.3% of them found once; the top ten carry about 10%. The sample consisted of whole blood. All receptors come from an adult who was a healthcare worker with PCR-confirmed SARS-CoV-2 infection or an uninfected control (not recorded which). Each CDR3 is given with its conserved first and last residue. A D gene is named only where the DNA matches it firmly. Size tells how often a clone was seen (once, few, many) or the class of an expanded clone, and some rows leave it out.

V: TRBV7-2; size: many; J: TRBJ1-2; D: TRBD1; CDR3: CASSATGVGYTF; DNA: TGTGCCAGCAGCGCGACAGGGGTAGGCTACACCTTC
V: TRBV11-2; size: many; J: TRBJ2-2; D: TRBD2; CDR3: CASSSPSGSTTGELFF; DNA: TGTGCCAGCAGCTCTCCTAGCGGGAGTACCACCGGGGAGCTGTTTTTT
V: TRBV29-1; size: few; J: TRBJ2-7; D: .; CDR3: CSVETPDSTGYEQYF; DNA: TGCAGCGTTGAAACCCCGGACAGTACCGGCTACGAGCAGTACTTC
V: TRBV7-9; size: many; J: TRBJ1-2; D: TRBD1; CDR3: CASSQGQGEDGYTF; DNA: TGTGCCAGCAGCCAGGGACAGGGGGAGGATGGCTACACCTTC
V: TRBV24-1; size: many; J: TRBJ2-2; D: TRBD2; CDR3: CATSGPKTSGMNTGELFF; DNA: TGTGCCACCAGTGGTCCAAAAACTAGCGGAATGAACACCGGGGAGCTGTTTTTT
V: TRBV12-3/TRBV12-4; size: medium-sized; J: TRBJ2-3; D: TRBD1; CDR3: CASSKTGEVNTQYF; DNA: TGTGCCAGCAGTAAGACAGGGGAAGTAAATACGCAGTATTTT
V: TRBV27; size: many; J: TRBJ2-1; D: TRBD2; CDR3: CASSLRTLAGVANEQFF; DNA: TGTGCCAGCAGTTTACGTACACTAGCGGGAGTAGCCAATGAGCAGTTCTTC
V: TRBV28; size: .; J: TRBJ2-7; D: TRBD1; CDR3: CASRVRDSSSYEQYF; DNA: TGTGCCAGCAGGGTCCGGGACAGTTCTTCCTACGAGCAGTACTTC
V: TRBV20-1; size: many; J: TRBJ2-3; D: .; CDR3: CSASLRTSTDTQYF; DNA: TGCAGTGCTAGTTTGCGGACTAGCACAGATACGCAGTATTTT
V: TRBV14; size: few; J: TRBJ1-2; D: .; CDR3: CASSQDLSNGYTF; DNA: TGTGCCAGCAGCCAAGATTTATCCAACGGCTACACCTTC
V: TRBV4-3; size: .; J: TRBJ1-6; D: .; CDR3: CASSQEPHKNSPLHF; DNA: TGCGCCAGCAGCCAAGAGCCACATAAGAATTCACCCCTCCACTTT
V: TRBV5-1; size: many; J: TRBJ2-7; D: TRBD2; CDR3: CASSLVPAGGGYEQYF; DNA: TGCGCCAGCAGCTTGGTCCCAGCGGGAGGGGGCTACGAGCAGTACTTC
V: TRBV20-1; size: medium-sized; J: TRBJ2-3; D: .; CDR3: CSAPWGSADTQYF; DNA: TGCAGTGCTCCCTGGGGTAGCGCAGATACGCAGTATTTT
V: TRBV5-6; size: .; J: TRBJ2-5; D: .; CDR3: CASSLVRLQETQYF; DNA: TGTGCCAGCAGCTTGGTTCGACTTCAAGAGACCCAGTACTTC
V: TRBV6-2/TRBV6-3; size: many; J: TRBJ2-7; D: .; CDR3: CASSHKVHEQYF; DNA: TGTGCCAGCAGTCACAAGGTCCACGAGCAGTACTTC
V: TRBV7-2; size: many; J: TRBJ1-1; D: .; CDR3: CASSLSPSGTEAFF; DNA: TGTGCCAGCAGCTTAAGTCCCTCGGGGACTGAAGCTTTCTTT
V: TRBV2; size: many; J: TRBJ2-1; D: .; CDR3: CASTPDYNEQFF; DNA: TGTGCCAGTACCCCCGACTACAATGAGCAGTTCTTC
V: TRBV21-1; size: few; J: TRBJ2-2; D: .; CDR3: CASSTFSGGRDTGELFF; DNA: TGTGCCAGCAGCACCTTCAGCGGGGGCCGGGACACCGGGGAGCTGTTTTTT
V: TRBV7-9; size: few; J: TRBJ1-5; D: .; CDR3: CASSPSGGPGKPQHF; DNA: TGTGCCAGCAGCCCAAGCGGGGGGCCGGGGAAGCCCCAGCATTTT
V: TRBV20-1; size: many; J: TRBJ2-1; D: .; CDR3: CSARDQGRRGNEQFF; DNA: TGCAGTGCTAGAGATCAGGGACGGCGCGGCAATGAGCAGTTCTTC
V: TRBV11-2; size: many; J: TRBJ2-1; D: TRBD2; CDR3: CASSPSGRDYNEQFF; DNA: TGTGCCAGCAGCCCTAGCGGGAGGGATTACAATGAGCAGTTCTTC
V: TRBV7-2; size: many; J: TRBJ2-1; D: .; CDR3: CASSGSGTGEQFF; DNA: TGTGCCAGCAGCGGTTCAGGGACTGGTGAGCAGTTCTTC
V: TRBV6-4; size: many; J: TRBJ2-2; D: .; CDR3: CASSDRNTGELFF; DNA: TGTGCCAGCAGTGACAGGAACACCGGGGAGCTGTTTTTT
V: TRBV4-2; size: .; J: TRBJ2-7; D: TRBD1; CDR3: CASSQGQGQPYDEQYF; DNA: TGTGCCAGCAGCCAGGGACAGGGACAGCCCTACGACGAGCAGTACTTC
V: TRBV20-1; size: many; J: TRBJ2-1; D: TRBD2; CDR3: CSAPRGASGSSYNEQFF; DNA: TGCAGTGCTCCCCGTGGGGCAAGCGGGAGCTCCTACAATGAGCAGTTCTTC
V: TRBV29-1; size: few; J: TRBJ2-6; D: .; CDR3: CSVEVEGSGANVLTF; DNA: TGCAGCGTTGAAGTTGAGGGCTCTGGGGCCAACGTCCTGACTTTC
V: TRBV7-2; size: many; J: TRBJ2-1; D: .; CDR3: CASSSLWIPNEQFF; DNA: TGTGCCAGCAGCTCTCTATGGATACCCAATGAGCAGTTCTTC
V: TRBV20-1; size: many; J: TRBJ2-3; D: .; CDR3: CSAPGSGTDTQYF; DNA: TGCAGTGCCCCGGGTAGCGGCACAGATACGCAGTATTTT
V: TRBV6-5; size: .; J: TRBJ2-6; D: .; CDR3: CASRGASSGANVLTF; DNA: TGTGCCAGCAGGGGGGCCTCCTCTGGGGCCAACGTCCTGACTTTC
V: TRBV6-2/TRBV6-3; size: medium-sized; J: TRBJ2-5; D: .; CDR3: CASTKRYQETQYF; DNA: TGTGCCAGCACCAAGCGGTACCAAGAGACCCAGTACTTC
V: TRBV6-5; size: many; J: TRBJ2-7; D: .; CDR3: CASSYRQVVGYEQYF; DNA: TGTGCCAGCAGTTACCGGCAGGTTGTTGGATACGAGCAGTACTTC